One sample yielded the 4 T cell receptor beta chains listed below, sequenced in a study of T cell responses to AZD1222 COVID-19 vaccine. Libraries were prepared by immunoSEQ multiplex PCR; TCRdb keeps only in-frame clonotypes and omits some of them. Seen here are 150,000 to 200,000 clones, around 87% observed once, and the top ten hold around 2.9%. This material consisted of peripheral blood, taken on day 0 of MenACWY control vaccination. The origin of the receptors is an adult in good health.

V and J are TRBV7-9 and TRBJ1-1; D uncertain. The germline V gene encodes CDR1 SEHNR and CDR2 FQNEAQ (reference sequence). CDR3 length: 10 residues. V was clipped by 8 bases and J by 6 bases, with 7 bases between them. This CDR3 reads CASGTPEAFF. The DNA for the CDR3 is TGTGCCAGCGGAACACCTGAAGCTTTCTTT.

In DNA, the CDR3 is TGTGCCAGCAGCTCGGGACTAGCGGGGGTCCTGAGCGAGCAGTACTTC. Translated, it gives CASSSGLAGVLSEQYF. V gene TRBV7-2 combines with J gene TRBJ2-7; TRBD2 aligns across 14 bases. The CDR3 is 16 amino acids. The V gene end was trimmed by 4 bases and the J gene end by 6 bases; junction bases not matched to a gene: 8. Per germline, CDR1 SGHTA and CDR2 FQGNSA. The full variable domain, completed using reference TRBV7-2 and TRBJ2-7, is GAGVSQSPSNKVTEKGKDVELRCDPISGHTALYWYRQSLGQGLEFLIYFQGNSAPDKSGLPSDRFSAERTGGSVSTLTIQRTQQEDSAVYLCASSSGLAGVLSEQYFGPGTRLTVT.

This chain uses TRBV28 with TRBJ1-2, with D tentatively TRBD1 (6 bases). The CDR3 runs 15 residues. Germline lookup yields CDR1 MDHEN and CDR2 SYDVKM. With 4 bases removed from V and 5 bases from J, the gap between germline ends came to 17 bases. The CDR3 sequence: CASSSSLTGRYGYTF. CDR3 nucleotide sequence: TGTGCCAGCAGTTCATCATTAACAGGGAGGTATGGCTACACCTTC.

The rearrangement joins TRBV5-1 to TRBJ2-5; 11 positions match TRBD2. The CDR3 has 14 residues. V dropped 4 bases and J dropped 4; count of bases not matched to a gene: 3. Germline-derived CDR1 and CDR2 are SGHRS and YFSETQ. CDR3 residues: CASSLGTSGETQYF. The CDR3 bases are TGCGCCAGCAGCCTAGGGACTAGCGGAGAGACCCAGTACTTC.